The sample holds one count of the clone carrying this T cell receptor beta chain. Antigen specificity is unknown. This specimen belongs to a study of cytomegalovirus exposure and HLA in healthy donors. Primers for the PCR totalled 60 Vbeta and 13 Jbeta. Sequenced by immunoSEQ multiplex PCR; TCRdb stores in-frame clones only, minus some. The repertoire holds 130,000 to 150,000 clones, with around 72% as singletons. General observations from the study: In an earlier analysis, most TCR beta V segments were productive about 87% or about 30% of the time. In a later analysis, around 18,000 TCR beta sequences were associated with HLA alleles at 0.05 false discovery rate. The classifier reportedly diagnosed cytomegalovirus status with high sensitivity and specificity.

This receptor was obtained from a middle-aged man in good health and CMV-seronegative. What was sequenced was PBMCs.

The CDR3 is CASRELNTEAFF. CDR3 DNA sequence: TGTGCCAGCAGAGAGTTGAACACTGAAGCTTTCTTT. The chain has TRBV2 and TRBJ1-1; D remains ambiguous. Looked up from germline, CDR1 is SNHLY and CDR2 is FYNNEI. CDR3 length: 12 residues. The ends were cut back, 6 bases at V and 0 bases at J, with 5 bases in the middle.